The 16 T cell receptor beta chains presented below share a single source sample, sequenced in a study of T cell changes during pregnancy in multiple sclerosis. The table came from immunoSEQ multiplex PCR; TCRdb's copy has only in-frame clones and leaves some out. Of fewer than 65,000 clones in the sample, roughly 90% were seen once. The sample here was peripheral blood, taken in the first trimester of pregnancy. Receptor source: a female donor in good health, enrolled as a control in a pregnancy study.

This chain connects TRBV5-1 to TRBJ2-1; 9 nucleotides agree with TRBD2. The CDR3 totals 14 residues. J gave up 5 bases and V 2 bases, and 2 bases lay outside the gene matches. Per the germline V gene, CDR1 is SGHRS and CDR2 is YFSETQ. The CDR3 is CASSFVAGDNEQFF. DNA of the CDR3: TGCGCCAGCAGCTTCGTAGCGGGGGACAATGAGCAGTTCTTC.

The chain carries TRBV5-1 and TRBJ2-7; D is perhaps TRBD1 (6 bases). The CDR3 has 15 residues. Germline values: CDR1 SGHRS, CDR2 YFSETQ. Deletions cut 2 bases from V and 6 bases from J, with 18 bases between. This chain's CDR3 is CASSLVLGTMVEQYF. CDR3 nucleotide sequence: TGCGCCAGCAGCTTAGTGCTCGGGACAATGGTCGAGCAGTACTTC. The complete variable domain, with remaining parts taken from reference TRBV5-1 and TRBJ2-7, reads KAGVTQTPRYLIKTRGQQVTLSCSPISGHRSVSWYQQTPGQGLQFLFEYFSETQRNKGNFPGRFSGRQFSNSRSEMNVSTLELGDSALYLCASSLVLGTMVEQYFGPGTRLTVT.

The chain combines TRBV29-1 with TRBJ1-1; maybe TRBD1 (5 bases). This CDR3 has 11 amino acids. Germline assignment: CDR1 SQVTM and CDR2 ANQGSEA. V shed 8 bases and J shed 8 bases, with 15 bases lying between them. The CDR3 here is CSFTSGVEAFF. As DNA, the CDR3 is TGCAGCTTTACATCGGGGGTGGAAGCTTTCTTT.

The J gene is TRBJ2-7, the V gene TRBV7-3; D unclear. CDR1 is SGHTA and CDR2 is FQGTGA in the germline V gene. The ends were cut back, 2 bases at V and 0 bases at J, with 11 bases in the middle. The CDR3 is 15 residues long. The CDR3 region is CASSLYEVSSYEQYF. For the CDR3, the DNA is TGTGCCAGCAGCTTATACGAGGTTAGCTCCTACGAGCAGTACTTC.

CDR3 nucleotides: TGTGCCAGTAGTGCACCGGGACAGGGGTTCTACGAGCAGTACTTC. Translation: CASSAPGQGFYEQYF. This chain uses TRBV19 with TRBJ2-7; 10 bases align to TRBD1. CDR1 LNHDA and CDR2 SQIVND come from the germline V gene (reference sequence). The CDR3 is 15 amino acids. V gave up 5 bases and J gave up 3 bases; unmatched junction bases: 7.

This rearrangement joins TRBV7-9 to TRBJ2-7; TRBD2 matches at 14 bases. CDR3 length equals 17 residues. Trimming removed 2 bases from V and 6 bases from J; junction bases left unmatched: 9. Germline lookup yields CDR1 SEHNR and CDR2 FQNEAQ (reference sequence). CDR3 region: CASSLRGGLAGGPEQYF. The CDR3, as DNA: TGTGCCAGCAGCTTAAGGGGCGGACTAGCGGGAGGACCCGAGCAGTACTTC. Full variable domain (missing parts from reference TRBV7-9 and TRBJ2-7): DTGVSQNPRHKITKRGQNVTFRCDPISEHNRLYWYRQTLGQGPEFLTYFQNEAQLEKSRLLSDRFSAERPKGSFSTLEIQRTEQGDSAMYLCASSLRGGLAGGPEQYFGPGTRLTVT.

The chain joins TRBV6-5 to TRBJ1-2; 10 nucleotides agree with TRBD1. This CDR3 is built from 15 residues. Trimming cost V 5 bases and J 6 bases; bases outside gene matches: 9. Per the germline V gene, CDR1 is MNHEY and CDR2 is SVGAGI. The CDR3 reads CASSARDRGYHGYTF. CDR3 nucleotide sequence: TGTGCCAGCAGTGCCCGGGACAGGGGTTATCATGGCTACACCTTC.

The rearrangement links TRBV7-9 to TRBJ2-7; no reliable D call. The CDR3 is 13 residues long. The germline V and J ends were trimmed by 1 base and 2 bases, with 6 bases remaining between them. Germline loops: CDR1 SEHNR, CDR2 FQNEAQ (reference sequence). The DNA of the CDR3 is TGTGCCAGCAGCTTAGAACGGGCCTACGAGCAGTACTTC. Translated, it gives CASSLERAYEQYF. The variable domain in full, completed from reference TRBV7-9 and TRBJ2-7, reads DTGVSQNPRHKITKRGQNVTFRCDPISEHNRLYWYRQTLGQGPEFLTYFQNEAQLEKSRLLSDRFSAERPKGSFSTLEIQRTEQGDSAMYLCASSLERAYEQYFGPGTRLTVT.

This clone was detected only a few times. The chain is built from TRBV5-6 and TRBJ2-2; TRBD1 agrees at 7 bases. J lost 14 bases, V lost 5 bases, and 12 bases had no gene match. The CDR3 is 13 residues long. Germline loops: CDR1 SGHDT, CDR2 YYEEEE. Here the CDR3 reads CASSSTGTVRLFF. The CDR3 DNA follows: TGTGCCAGCAGTTCTACCGGGACAGTGCGCCTGTTTTTT.

The V gene is TRBV19, the J gene TRBJ1-2, with 9 nucleotides matching TRBD1. Unmatched junction bases numbered 3, after V lost 5 bases and J lost 2 bases. Germline loops: CDR1 LNHDA, CDR2 SQIVND (reference sequence). The length of the CDR3 is 14 residues. CDR3 region: CASSPTGGNYGYTF. CDR3 coding DNA: TGTGCCAGTAGTCCGACAGGGGGAAACTATGGCTACACCTTC.

The chain carries TRBV6-6 and TRBJ2-1, with D perhaps matching TRBD2 (5 bases). V was pared by 2 bases and J by 1 base, with 9 bases between. Germline values: CDR1 MNHNY, CDR2 SVGAGI (reference sequence). This CDR3 has 15 residues. The CDR3 sequence is CASSYGAESYNEQFF. The CDR3 region has the DNA TGTGCCAGCAGTTACGGAGCGGAGTCCTACAATGAGCAGTTCTTC.

In this sample, this clone is medium-sized. The V gene is TRBV28, the J gene TRBJ1-2; 8 nucleotides align to TRBD1. V was pared by 4 bases and J by 8 bases, with 6 bases of the junction left unmatched. The germline CDR1 and CDR2 sequences are MDHEN and SYDVKM. There are 13 residues in the CDR3. The DNA of the CDR3 is TGTGCCAGCAGTTCCCAGGGGGCTCGAGGCTACACCTTC. Protein: CASSSQGARGYTF.

The chain employs TRBV27 and TRBJ2-2; no clear D gene. This CDR3 comprises 14 residues. V lost 0 bases to trimming and J lost 3 bases, with 5 bases between them. Germline CDR1 MNHEY, CDR2 SMNVEV (reference sequence). This CDR3 is CASSLSRYTGELFF. The CDR3, as DNA: TGTGCCAGCAGTTTATCGCGGTACACCGGGGAGCTGTTTTTT.

The chain is built from TRBV6-6 and TRBJ1-1; D may be TRBD1 (5 bases). The germline V gene encodes CDR1 MNHNY and CDR2 SVGAGI (reference sequence). Trimming removed 8 bases from V and 2 bases from J, with 9 bases in between. This CDR3 is 12 amino acids long. DNA of the CDR3: TGTGCCAGCGGGGCAGAAAACACTGAAGCTTTCTTT. It codes for CASGAENTEAFF.

The rearrangement links TRBV7-8 to TRBJ1-5; TRBD1 might be the D (5 bases). Germline lookup yields CDR1 SGHVS and CDR2 FQNEAQ. CDR3 length: 17 residues. V was clipped by 5 bases and J by 5 bases, with 22 bases between them. The CDR3 sequence is CASSPARGMLMHQPQHF. The CDR3 DNA sequence: TGTGCCAGCAGCCCCGCCCGGGGGATGCTTATGCATCAGCCCCAGCATTTT.

This chain connects TRBV15 to TRBJ1-1, with TRBD1 as a possible D gene (5 bases). The CDR3 is 13 amino acids. Germline V gene sequence: CDR1 LNHNV, CDR2 YYDKDF (reference sequence). Trimming left V 0 bases short and J 5 bases short, with 7 bases between. DNA for the CDR3: TGTGCCACCAGCAGAGATCAGGGAACTGAAGCTTTCTTT. Amino acid sequence: CATSRDQGTEAFF.